Presented here are 27 T cell receptor beta chains from one specimen sequenced in a study of radiotherapy plus CTLA-4 blockade in lung cancer. Generated by immunoSEQ multiplex PCR, the TCRdb table keeps only in-frame clones and is missing some. The profile covers approximately 39,000 clones, with over 60% appearing a single time and approximately 10% taken by the ten largest. The specimen comprised peripheral blood, sampled from a patient treated with radiotherapy plus ipilimumab. Receptor source: a human donor with non-small cell lung cancer who had stable disease on radiotherapy plus ipilimumab.

The rearrangement uses TRBV5-1 and TRBJ1-1; 11 positions agree with TRBD1. The CDR3 sequence is 16 residues long. The germline V gene encodes CDR1 SGHRS and CDR2 YFSETQ. J lost 0 bases, V lost 1 base, and 2 bases had no gene match. In nucleotides, the CDR3 is TGCGCCAGCAGCTTGAGGACAGGGGGCATGAACACTGAAGCTTTCTTT. Translating it yields CASSLRTGGMNTEAFF.

This chain connects TRBV10-3 to TRBJ2-3; TRBD2 is a possible D gene (5 bases). V was clipped by 8 bases and J by 2 bases, with 8 bases between them. Germline-derived CDR1 and CDR2 are ENHRY and SYGVKD. The CDR3 runs to 12 residues. This CDR3 reads CAIGRDTDTQYF. The CDR3 bases are TGTGCCATCGGTCGGGACACAGATACGCAGTATTTT.

The chain couples TRBV4-1 to TRBJ2-3; 11 nucleotides agree with TRBD2. Germline CDR1 reads MGHRA; CDR2 reads YSYEKL. V dropped 8 bases and J dropped 5; count of bases not matched to a gene: 9. This CDR3 comprises 15 residues. The chain's CDR3 is CASETLAGGGDTQYF. CDR3 coding DNA: TGCGCCAGCGAAACCCTAGCGGGGGGAGGAGATACGCAGTATTTT.

The CDR3 here is CASSTGQGFYEQYF. CDR3 DNA sequence: TGTGCCAGCAGCACGGGACAGGGCTTCTACGAGCAGTACTTC. The genes are TRBV7-2 and TRBJ2-7, with 9 positions matching TRBD1. Unmatched junction bases numbered 5, after V lost 5 bases and J lost 3 bases. The CDR3 spans 14 residues. Germline-derived CDR1 and CDR2 are SGHTA and FQGNSA.

J is TRBJ2-5 and V is TRBV30, with a possible D match to TRBD2 (6 bases). From germline, CDR1 is GTSNPN and CDR2 SVGIG (reference sequence). The CDR3 extends over 16 amino acids. The germline V and J ends were trimmed by 5 bases and 1 base, with 20 bases remaining between them. Written as DNA, the CDR3 is TGTGCCTGGGCCCCGAGGGAGGTTGGGGTCCAAGAGACCCAGTACTTC. As protein: CAWAPREVGVQETQYF.

The chain joins TRBV9 to TRBJ2-5, with D possibly TRBD1 on 6 matching bases. The length of the CDR3 is 16 residues. Trimming removed 1 base from V and 2 bases from J, with 15 bases in between. The germline CDR1 and CDR2 sequences are SGDLS and YYNGEE. The CDR3 is CASSVSSRGKQETQYF. As DNA, the CDR3 is TGTGCCAGCAGCGTATCGTCCAGGGGAAAGCAAGAGACCCAGTACTTC.

This clone was found a few times. V is TRBV9 and J is TRBJ1-4; D unclear. Per the germline V gene, CDR1 is SGDLS and CDR2 is YYNGEE. V lost 3 bases and J lost 6, with 12 bases in between. This CDR3 has 14 residues. The CDR3 is CASSGGNRYEKLFF. In DNA, the CDR3 is TGTGCCAGCAGCGGAGGAAACCGTTATGAAAAACTGTTTTTT. Complete variable domain (other parts from reference TRBV9 and TRBJ1-4): DSGVTQTPKHLITATGQRVTLRCSPRSGDLSVYWYQQSLDQGLQFLIQYYNGEERAKGNILERFSAQQFPDLHSELNLSSLELGDSALYFCASSGGNRYEKLFFGSGTQLSVL.

This clone was counted at least ten times. The chain is built from TRBV5-8 and TRBJ1-4; a possible D gene is TRBD1 (5 bases). V was clipped by 1 base and J by 4 bases, with 8 bases between them. This CDR3 is 14 amino acids long. Per germline, CDR1 SGHTS and CDR2 YDEGEE. CDR3 amino acids: CASSLRGINEKLFF. The CDR3 DNA follows: TGTGCCAGCAGCTTGCGGGGGATTAATGAAAAACTGTTTTTT.

Only one count was recorded for this clone. V and J are TRBV4-3 and TRBJ2-7; D ambiguous. Trimming stripped 0 bases from V and 4 bases from J, with 10 bases between. CDR1 is LGHNA, CDR2 YSLEER, per germline. This CDR3 is built from 14 residues. The CDR3 protein is CASSQDYSVYEQYF. The CDR3 DNA reads as TGCGCCAGCAGCCAAGATTATAGTGTATACGAGCAGTACTTC.

The rearrangement joins TRBV5-4 to TRBJ2-2, with TRBD1 matching 7 bases. J lost 6 bases, V lost 4 bases, and 6 bases had no gene match. The CDR3 spans 14 residues. Germline V gene sequence: CDR1 SGHNT, CDR2 YYREEE (reference sequence). In DNA, the CDR3 is TGTGCCAGCAGCCTAGTGACAGGGCCCGGGGAGCTGTTTTTT. Translation: CASSLVTGPGELFF.

CDR3 coding DNA: TGTGCCAGCAGCACGGGGGGGGGAAGTGTGCGTCGGTACTTC. This gives the protein CASSTGGGSVRRYF. The V gene is TRBV6-5, the J gene TRBJ2-5, with 8 bases identical to TRBD2. V lost 6 bases to trimming and J lost 13 bases; unmatched junction nucleotides: 16. Germline V gene sequence: CDR1 MNHEY, CDR2 SVGAGI. The CDR3 runs to 14 residues.

This clone occurred a few times. The CDR3 region is CASSYSDRPPTDTQYF. DNA of the CDR3: TGTGCCAGCAGTTACTCGGACAGGCCTCCCACAGATACGCAGTATTTT. This chain links TRBV6-5 with TRBJ2-3; 7 bases map to TRBD1. J gave up 2 bases and V 0 bases, and 5 bases lay outside the gene matches. CDR3 length equals 16 residues. Germline V gives CDR1 MNHEY, CDR2 SVGAGI.

The chain couples TRBV5-5 to TRBJ1-2; D unresolved. The CDR3 spans 13 residues. Germline V lookup: CDR1 SGHKS, CDR2 YYEKEE (reference sequence). The V end lost 0 bases, the J end lost 5 bases, and 8 bases lay between the germline ends. The DNA of the CDR3 is TGTGCCAGCAGCTTGGTGAGGGAATATGGCTACACCTTC. Its protein product is CASSLVREYGYTF. Supplemented by reference TRBV5-5 and TRBJ1-2, the full variable domain reads DAGVTQSPTHLIKTRGQQVTLRCSPISGHKSVSWYQQVLGQGPQFIFQYYEKEERGRGNFPDRFSARQFPNYSSELNVNALLLGDSALYLCASSLVREYGYTFGSGTRLTVV.

The V call is TRBV7-2, the J call TRBJ1-2, with unresolved D. The CDR3 covers 13 residues. V shed 5 bases and J shed 0 bases, with 7 bases lying between them. Germline V CDR1 and CDR2: SGHTA, FQGNSA. Here the CDR3 reads CASSPPANYGYTF. The CDR3 DNA follows: TGTGCCAGCAGCCCCCCCGCTAACTATGGCTACACCTTC.

The chain carries TRBV7-9 and TRBJ1-6, with 8 bases matching TRBD1. Looked up from germline, CDR1 is SEHNR and CDR2 is FQNEAQ (reference sequence). The CDR3 spans 14 residues. Unmatched junction bases numbered 4, after V lost 5 bases and J lost 7 bases. The CDR3, as DNA: TGTGCCAGCAGCGCCGGACAGGGAAATTCACCCCTCCACTTT. Translated: CASSAGQGNSPLHF. Filled out from reference TRBV7-9 and TRBJ1-6, the complete variable domain reads DTGVSQNPRHKITKRGQNVTFRCDPISEHNRLYWYRQTLGQGPEFLTYFQNEAQLEKSRLLSDRFSAERPKGSFSTLEIQRTEQGDSAMYLCASSAGQGNSPLHFGNGTRLTVT.

Here the CDR3 DNA reads TGTGCCAGCAGACTTAGGCAGGCATGGAACTATGGCTACACCTTC. It codes for CASRLRQAWNYGYTF. The rearrangement joins TRBV7-2 to TRBJ1-2; D gene unclear. Germline loops: CDR1 SGHTA, CDR2 FQGNSA. The CDR3 is made up of 15 amino acids. The V end lost 6 bases, the J end lost 2 bases, and 16 bases lay between the germline ends.

The chain couples TRBV7-3 to TRBJ2-5; TRBD2 is a possible D gene (6 bases). Germline V gene sequence: CDR1 SGHTA, CDR2 FQGTGA. V lost 2 bases and J 5 bases, leaving 18 bases between the germline ends. The CDR3 is made up of 16 amino acids. The CDR3 nucleotides read TGTGCCAGCAGCTTAGCCCGGACCGCGGCGGGGGAGACCCAGTACTTC. This codes for CASSLARTAAGETQYF.

The chain has TRBV6-5 and TRBJ2-5, with a tentative D call TRBD1 (5 bases). The ends were cut back, 6 bases at V and 9 bases at J, with 14 bases in the middle. CDR1 and CDR2 from the germline V gene are MNHEY and SVGAGI. CDR3 size: 12 residues. CDR3 sequence: CASRTGVRAQYF. CDR3 in DNA: TGTGCCAGCAGAACAGGCGTCCGAGCCCAGTACTTC.

The chain carries TRBV7-8 and TRBJ2-3; D possibly corresponds to TRBD2 (5 bases). The V end lost 3 bases, the J end lost 2 bases, and 12 bases lay between the germline ends. CDR1 and CDR2 (germline): SGHVS, FQNEAQ. The CDR3 loop spans 15 amino acids. The CDR3 DNA follows: TGTGCCAGCAGCTTTTTGGACTTTCACACAGATACGCAGTATTTT. Translated: CASSFLDFHTDTQYF.

The J gene is TRBJ2-5, the V gene TRBV11-3; D possibly corresponds to TRBD2 (6 bases). The CDR3 totals 14 residues. From germline, CDR1 is SGHNT and CDR2 YENEEA. Trimming took 2 bases from V and 6 from J, leaving 13 bases between them. The CDR3 loop reads CASSLLTGGKTQYF. The CDR3 DNA follows: TGTGCCAGCAGCTTACTTACCGGGGGAAAGACCCAGTACTTC. Together with reference TRBV11-3 and TRBJ2-5, the CDR3 gives the full variable domain: EAGVVQSPRYKIIEKKQPVAFWCNPISGHNTLYWYLQNLGQGPELLIRYENEEAVDDSQLPKDRFSAERLKGVDSTLKIQPAELGDSAVYLCASSLLTGGKTQYFGPGTRLLVL.

V usage is TRBV5-1 and J usage is TRBJ1-1; the D is unclear. Trimming cost V 1 base and J 3 bases, with 10 bases left between them. The germline CDR1 and CDR2 sequences are SGHRS and YFSETQ. This CDR3 has 14 residues. This CDR3 is CASSLQDLDTEAFF. In DNA form, the CDR3 reads TGCGCCAGCAGCTTGCAGGATTTAGACACTGAAGCTTTCTTT.

This clone was detected only once. The chain has TRBV6-5 and TRBJ1-1; D is possibly TRBD1 (6 bases). Trimming took off 0 bases at V and 5 bases at J, with 10 bases between the two ends. Germline values: CDR1 MNHEY, CDR2 SVGAGI. The CDR3 sequence is 14 residues long. CDR3 nucleotide sequence: TGTGCCAGCAGTTACTCTCAGGGGAGAACTGAAGCTTTCTTT. Translation gives CASSYSQGRTEAFF.

V is TRBV5-6 and J is TRBJ1-2; 10 bases fit TRBD1. Germline V lookup: CDR1 SGHDT, CDR2 YYEEEE. This CDR3 has 12 residues. The ends lost 4 bases at V and 12 bases at J; junction bases unmatched: 6. The CDR3 DNA sequence: TGTGCCAGCAGCCTGGGGACAGGGGTCCACACCTTC. Translating it yields CASSLGTGVHTF.

V gene TRBV6-1 combines with J gene TRBJ2-3; a possible D gene is TRBD2 (7 bases). Germline V lookup: CDR1 MNHNS, CDR2 SASEGT. The CDR3 runs to 15 residues. The germline V and J ends were trimmed by 4 bases and 2 bases, with 13 bases remaining between them. CDR3 amino acids: CASSARGADTDTQYF. The CDR3 bases are TGTGCCAGCAGTGCCCGGGGGGCAGACACAGATACGCAGTATTTT.

The chain employs TRBV29-1 and TRBJ1-2; D might be TRBD1 (6 bases). V shed 1 base and J shed 4 bases, with 13 bases lying between them. This CDR3 comprises 14 residues. Germline CDR1 reads SQVTM; CDR2 reads ANQGSEA. This CDR3 reads CSVEATDRLYGYTF. CDR3 in DNA: TGCAGCGTTGAAGCCACAGACAGGCTCTATGGCTACACCTTC.

The V and J genes are TRBV5-6 and TRBJ2-2; D not certain. The CDR3 is 16 amino acids. Trimming left V 1 base short and J 0 bases short, with 10 bases between. In germline, CDR1 is SGHDT, CDR2 YYEEEE. For the CDR3, the DNA is TGTGCCAGCAGCTTGTACCACATTTCGAACACCGGGGAGCTGTTTTTT. It yields the protein CASSLYHISNTGELFF.

The gene calls are TRBV7-9 and TRBJ2-7; 7 bases line up with TRBD1. V dropped 0 bases and J dropped 7; count of bases not matched to a gene: 12. The CDR3 is 16 residues long. CDR1 is SEHNR and CDR2 is FQNEAQ in the germline V gene (reference sequence). CDR3 bases: TGTGCCAGCAGCTTAGCGGACAGGTCTAACCTGAGGGAGCAGTACTTC. This sequence encodes CASSLADRSNLREQYF.